Reported below is one T cell receptor beta chain. Its specificity is not known. The sample has other DNA sequences that encode this CDR3 too. The data originate from a study of cytomegalovirus exposure and HLA in healthy donors. Study outcomes and limitations: A later analysis, which compared TCR beta chains of equal frequency, found the HLA-associated ones more clonally expanded. What TCR beta sequences reportedly achieved was accurate prediction of HLA-A and HLA-B alleles in most subjects.

PCR used 60 Vbeta primers and 13 Jbeta primers. Repertoires were generated with immunoSEQ multiplex PCR, while TCRdb's copy carries only in-frame clones and drops some. This table has 150,000 to 200,000 clones, around 75% appearing once. The origin of this receptor is a woman in her thirties or forties in good health and CMV-seropositive. Sequencing used PBMCs.

DNA of the CDR3: TGCAGCGTTGAGGCCGTCGGCAGGGACTATGGCTACACCTTC. It encodes CSVEAVGRDYGYTF. The genes are TRBV29-1 and TRBJ1-2; TRBD1 might be the D (5 bases). Germline lookup yields CDR1 SQVTM and CDR2 ANQGSEA. CDR3 length equals 14 residues. V was cut by 3 bases and J by 3 bases, with 14 bases left in between.